This TCR beta chain is from a study of shared clonotypes between healthy human individuals. Sequencing was performed with immunoSEQ multiplex PCR; in TCRdb, only in-frame clones are kept and a portion is missing. Here the sample spans about 1 million clones, about three quarters being singletons. This clone occurred a few times. Looked up from germline, CDR1 is SEHNR and CDR2 is FQNEAQ (reference sequence). Trimming took off 1 base at V and 5 bases at J, with 6 bases between the two ends. The CDR3 spans 13 residues. V gene TRBV7-9 combines with J gene TRBJ1-5; D unresolved. The source of this sequence is a man aged 18 to 29 in good health. Specimen: memory CD4+ T cells sorted from blood. The subset was: CD45RA-negative fraction. The CDR3 is CASSLGQHQPQHF. CDR3 DNA: TGTGCCAGCAGCTTAGGTCAGCATCAGCCCCAGCATTTT.